Sequencing of this T cell receptor beta chain was carried out in a study of cytomegalovirus exposure and HLA in healthy donors. General study points: Earlier analysis found most TCR beta V segments productive about 87% or about 30% of the time.

Primers: 60 Vbeta forward and 13 Jbeta reverse. Libraries were prepared by immunoSEQ multiplex PCR; TCRdb keeps only in-frame clonotypes and omits some of them. Counted here are around 89,000 clones, around 75% occurring once; the ten biggest clones make up 3% to 3.5%. For this clone: Antigen specificity is unknown.

The germline V gene encodes CDR1 SGHVS and CDR2 FNYEAQ. This CDR3 has 16 amino acids. The ends lost 3 bases at V and 0 bases at J; junction bases unmatched: 6. The source material was PBMCs. This TCR was sampled from a man aged 35-49 years in good health and CMV-seronegative. The J gene is TRBJ2-7, the V gene TRBV7-6, with 9 bases identical to TRBD2. CDR3 coding DNA: TGTGCCAGCAGCTTTTCTGGACTAGCGAGCTCCTACGAGCAGTACTTC. This codes for CASSFSGLASSYEQYF.